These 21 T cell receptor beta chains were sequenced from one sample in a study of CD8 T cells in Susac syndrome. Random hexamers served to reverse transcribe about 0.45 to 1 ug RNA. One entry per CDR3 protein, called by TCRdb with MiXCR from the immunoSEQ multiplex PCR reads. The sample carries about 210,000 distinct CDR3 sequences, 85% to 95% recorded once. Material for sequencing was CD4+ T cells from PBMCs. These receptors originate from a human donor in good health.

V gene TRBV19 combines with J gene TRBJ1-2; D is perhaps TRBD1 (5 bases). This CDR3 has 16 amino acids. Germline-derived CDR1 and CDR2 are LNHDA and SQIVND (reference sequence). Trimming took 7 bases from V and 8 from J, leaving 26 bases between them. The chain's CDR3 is CASTFQRDGVMGGYTF. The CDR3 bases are TGTGCCAGTACCTTCCAACGGGACGGCGTAATGGGGGGCTACACCTTC. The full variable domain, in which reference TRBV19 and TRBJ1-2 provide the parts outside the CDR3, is DGGITQSPKYLFRKEGQNVTLSCEQNLNHDAMYWYRQDPGQGLRLIYYSQIVNDFQKGDIAEGYSVSREKKESFPLTVTSAQKNPTAFYLCASTFQRDGVMGGYTFGSGTRLTVV.

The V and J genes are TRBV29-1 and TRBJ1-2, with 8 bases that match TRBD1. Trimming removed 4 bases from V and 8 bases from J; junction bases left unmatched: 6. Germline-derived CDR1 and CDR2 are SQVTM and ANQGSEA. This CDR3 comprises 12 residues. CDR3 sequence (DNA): TGCAGCGTTGGGGGACAGGATCAAGGCTACACCTTC. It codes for CSVGGQDQGYTF.

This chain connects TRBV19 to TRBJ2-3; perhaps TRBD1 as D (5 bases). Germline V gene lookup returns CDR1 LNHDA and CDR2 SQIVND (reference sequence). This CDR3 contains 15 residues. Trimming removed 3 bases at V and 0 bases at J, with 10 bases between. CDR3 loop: CASSIGKGSTDTQYF. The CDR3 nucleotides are TGTGCCAGTAGTATCGGAAAGGGGAGCACAGATACGCAGTATTTT.

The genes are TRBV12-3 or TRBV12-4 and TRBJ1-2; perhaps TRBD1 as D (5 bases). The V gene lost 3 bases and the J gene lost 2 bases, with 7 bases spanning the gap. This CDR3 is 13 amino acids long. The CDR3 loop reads CASSFRDNYGYTF. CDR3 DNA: TGTGCCAGCAGTTTTCGGGACAACTATGGCTACACCTTC.

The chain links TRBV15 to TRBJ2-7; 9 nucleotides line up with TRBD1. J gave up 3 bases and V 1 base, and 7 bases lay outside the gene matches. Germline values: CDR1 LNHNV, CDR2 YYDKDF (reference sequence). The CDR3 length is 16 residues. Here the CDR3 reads CATSRVPGQGSYEQYF. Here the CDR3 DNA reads TGTGCCACCAGCAGAGTCCCGGGACAGGGTAGCTACGAGCAGTACTTC.

CDR3 sequence (DNA): TGTGCCAGCAGTGGAGGGGGGCCCTCCTACAATGAGCAGTTCTTC. It specifies CASSGGGPSYNEQFF. The chain combines TRBV28 with TRBJ2-1, with D perhaps matching TRBD1 or TRBD2 (6 bases each). The germline V and J ends were trimmed by 5 bases and 0 bases, with 11 bases remaining between them. The CDR3 has 15 residues. From germline, CDR1 is MDHEN and CDR2 SYDVKM.

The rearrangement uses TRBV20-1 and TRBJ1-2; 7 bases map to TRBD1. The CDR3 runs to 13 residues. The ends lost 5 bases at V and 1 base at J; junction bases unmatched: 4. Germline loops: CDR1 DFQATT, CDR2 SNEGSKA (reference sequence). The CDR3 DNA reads TGCAGTGCTCCCAGGGGGGATAACTATGGCTACACCTTC. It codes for CSAPRGDNYGYTF.

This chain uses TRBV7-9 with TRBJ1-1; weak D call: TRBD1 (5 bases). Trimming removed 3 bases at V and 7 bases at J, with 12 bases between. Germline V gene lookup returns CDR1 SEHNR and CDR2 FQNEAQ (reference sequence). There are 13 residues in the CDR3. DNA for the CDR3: TGTGCCAGCAGCTTGGCGTTCGGGGGTGAAGCTTTCTTT. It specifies CASSLAFGGEAFF. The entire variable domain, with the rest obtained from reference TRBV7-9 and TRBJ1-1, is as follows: DTGVSQNPRHKITKRGQNVTFRCDPISEHNRLYWYRQTLGQGPEFLTYFQNEAQLEKSRLLSDRFSAERPKGSFSTLEIQRTEQGDSAMYLCASSLAFGGEAFFGQGTRLTVV.

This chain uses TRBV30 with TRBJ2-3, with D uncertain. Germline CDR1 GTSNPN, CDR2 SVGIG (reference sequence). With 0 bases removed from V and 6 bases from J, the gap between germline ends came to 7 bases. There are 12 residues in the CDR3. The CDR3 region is CAWSVRPDTQYF. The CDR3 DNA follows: TGTGCCTGGAGTGTACGCCCCGATACGCAGTATTTT.

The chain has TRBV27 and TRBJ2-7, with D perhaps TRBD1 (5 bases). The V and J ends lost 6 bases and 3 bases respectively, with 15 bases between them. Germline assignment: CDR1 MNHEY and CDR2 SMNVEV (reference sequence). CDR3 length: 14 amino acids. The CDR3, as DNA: TGTGCCAGCAGACCGTTACAACAGGTCTACGAGCAGTACTTC. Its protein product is CASRPLQQVYEQYF.

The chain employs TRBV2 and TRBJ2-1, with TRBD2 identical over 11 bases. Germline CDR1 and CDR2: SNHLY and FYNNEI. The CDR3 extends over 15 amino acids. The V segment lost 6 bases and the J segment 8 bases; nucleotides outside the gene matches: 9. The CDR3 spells CASRPTSGSLDEQFF. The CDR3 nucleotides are TGTGCCAGCAGGCCCACTAGCGGGAGTCTCGATGAGCAGTTCTTC.

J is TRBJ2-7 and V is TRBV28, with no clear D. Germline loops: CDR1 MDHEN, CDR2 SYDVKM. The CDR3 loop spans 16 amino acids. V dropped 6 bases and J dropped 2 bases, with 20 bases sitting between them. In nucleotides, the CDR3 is TGTGCCAGCAGCTTAGATATAGCCCCAGTACCCTACGAGCAGTACTTC. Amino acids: CASSLDIAPVPYEQYF.

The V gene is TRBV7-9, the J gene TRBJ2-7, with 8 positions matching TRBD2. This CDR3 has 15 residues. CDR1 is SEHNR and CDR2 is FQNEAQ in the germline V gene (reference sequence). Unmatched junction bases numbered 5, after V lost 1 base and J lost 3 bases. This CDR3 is CASSLGARGDYEQYF. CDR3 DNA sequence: TGTGCCAGCAGCTTAGGGGCGCGGGGGGACTACGAGCAGTACTTC. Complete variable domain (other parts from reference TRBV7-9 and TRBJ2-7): DTGVSQNPRHKITKRGQNVTFRCDPISEHNRLYWYRQTLGQGPEFLTYFQNEAQLEKSRLLSDRFSAERPKGSFSTLEIQRTEQGDSAMYLCASSLGARGDYEQYFGPGTRLTVT.

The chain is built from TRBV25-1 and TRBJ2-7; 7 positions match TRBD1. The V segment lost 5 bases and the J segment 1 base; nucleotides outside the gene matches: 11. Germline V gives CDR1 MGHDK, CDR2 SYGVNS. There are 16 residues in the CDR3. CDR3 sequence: CASSRISGGSSYEQYF. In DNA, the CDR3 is TGTGCCAGCAGTCGGATCTCAGGGGGTAGTTCCTACGAGCAGTACTTC.

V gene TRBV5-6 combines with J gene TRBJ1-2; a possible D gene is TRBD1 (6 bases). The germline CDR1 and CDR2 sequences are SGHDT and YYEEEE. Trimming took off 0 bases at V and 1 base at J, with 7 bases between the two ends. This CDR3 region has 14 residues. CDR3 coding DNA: TGTGCCAGCAGCTTGGGGACAGATAACTATGGCTACACCTTC. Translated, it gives CASSLGTDNYGYTF.

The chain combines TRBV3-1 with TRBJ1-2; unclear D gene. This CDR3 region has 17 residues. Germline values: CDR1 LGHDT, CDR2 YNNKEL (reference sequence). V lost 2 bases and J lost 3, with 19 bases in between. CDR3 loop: CASSQLSGGVAYYGYTF. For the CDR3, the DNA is TGTGCCAGCAGCCAACTTAGCGGTGGAGTAGCCTACTATGGCTACACCTTC.

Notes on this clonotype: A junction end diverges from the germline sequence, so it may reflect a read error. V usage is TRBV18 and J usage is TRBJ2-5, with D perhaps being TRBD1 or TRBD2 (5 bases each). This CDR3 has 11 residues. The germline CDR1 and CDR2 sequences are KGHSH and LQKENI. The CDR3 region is CASSPGRAEDF. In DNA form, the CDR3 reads TGTGCCAGCTCACCGGGACGGGCGGAAGACTTC.

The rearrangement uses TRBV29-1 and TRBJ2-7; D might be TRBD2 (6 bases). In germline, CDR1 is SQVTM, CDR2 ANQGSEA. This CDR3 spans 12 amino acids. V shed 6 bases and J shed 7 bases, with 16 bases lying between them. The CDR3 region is CSVRISGREQYF. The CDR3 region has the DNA TGCAGCGTCCGTATATCAGGGAGGGAGCAGTACTTC.

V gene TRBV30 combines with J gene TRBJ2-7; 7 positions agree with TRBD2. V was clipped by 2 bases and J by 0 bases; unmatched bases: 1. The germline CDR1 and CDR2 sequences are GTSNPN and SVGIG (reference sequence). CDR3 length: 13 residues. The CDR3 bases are TGTGCCTGGAGTAGCGGGGCCTCCTACGAGCAGTACGTC. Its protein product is CAWSSGASYEQYV.

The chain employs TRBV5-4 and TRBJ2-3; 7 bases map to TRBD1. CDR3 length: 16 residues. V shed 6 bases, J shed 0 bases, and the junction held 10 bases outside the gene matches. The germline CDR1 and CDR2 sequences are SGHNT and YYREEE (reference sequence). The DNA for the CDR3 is TGTGCCAGCAAACCCTATAGACAGGGAAGCACAGATACGCAGTATTTT. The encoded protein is CASKPYRQGSTDTQYF.

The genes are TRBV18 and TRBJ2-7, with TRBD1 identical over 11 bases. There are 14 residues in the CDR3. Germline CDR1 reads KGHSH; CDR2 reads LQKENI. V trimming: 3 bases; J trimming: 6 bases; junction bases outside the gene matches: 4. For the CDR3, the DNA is TGTGCCAGCTCACCGGGACAGGGGGTTGGCGAGCAGTACTTC. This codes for CASSPGQGVGEQYF. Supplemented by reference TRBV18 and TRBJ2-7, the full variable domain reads NAGVMQNPRHLVRRRGQEARLRCSPMKGHSHVYWYRQLPEEGLKFMVYLQKENIIDESGMPKERFSAEFPKEGPSILRIQQVVRGDSAAYFCASSPGQGVGEQYFGPGTRLTVT.